The 31 T cell receptor beta chains in this list originate from one sample, sequenced in a study of blood T cell repertoires in COVID-19. Libraries were prepared by immunoSEQ multiplex PCR; TCRdb keeps only in-frame clonotypes and omits some of them. The sample yields some 200,000 clones, approximately 80% seen once. Source material: peripheral blood. All receptors come from a human donor in a cohort sampled during active COVID-19.

This clone showed up just a few times. The chain combines TRBV6-1 with TRBJ1-5, with D possibly being TRBD1 (5 bases). There are 16 residues in the CDR3. Trimming took off 2 bases at V and 1 base at J, with 12 bases between the two ends. The germline gives CDR1 MNHNS, CDR2 SASEGT. As DNA, the CDR3 is TGTGCCAGCAGTGAACACATGGGGCCGAGCAATCAGCCCCAGCATTTT. Translation: CASSEHMGPSNQPQHF.

The V call is TRBV4-2, the J call TRBJ2-7; 8 bases are a match to TRBD1. This CDR3 region has 14 residues. The germline V gene has CDR1 LGHNA and CDR2 YNFKEQ. Trimming took 4 bases from V and 9 from J; bases not matched to a gene: 11. CDR3 loop: CASSPGQGGMTQYF. The DNA of the CDR3 is TGTGCCAGCAGCCCAGGACAGGGCGGGATGACGCAGTACTTC.

The genes are TRBV9 and TRBJ2-1, with TRBD2 matching 7 bases. Germline V gene data show CDR1 as SGDLS and CDR2 as YYNGEE. The trim removed 0 bases at V and 9 bases at J, leaving 6 bases unmatched. CDR3 size: 14 residues. Written as DNA, the CDR3 is TGTGCCAGCAGCGTAGGAAGCGGGATGGCTGAGCAGTTCTTC. Translation gives CASSVGSGMAEQFF.

The rearrangement joins TRBV27 to TRBJ1-2, with D possibly being TRBD1 (5 bases). Germline V gives CDR1 MNHEY, CDR2 SMNVEV (reference sequence). CDR3 length: 14 residues. V was pared by 9 bases and J by 7 bases, with 21 bases between. For the CDR3, the DNA is TGTGCCAGTAGCCCAGGGACCTTGGGGGGTGGCTACACCTTC. This gives the protein CASSPGTLGGGYTF.

This chain uses TRBV7-8 with TRBJ2-3; D is possibly TRBD2 (6 bases). Per germline, CDR1 SGHVS and CDR2 FQNEAQ. The CDR3 spans 17 residues. The V gene lost 2 bases and the J gene lost 6 bases, with 21 bases spanning the gap. The DNA of the CDR3 is TGTGCCAGCAGCTTAAAGTCCGCGGGGCTAGCGACCGATACGCAGTATTTT. Amino acids: CASSLKSAGLATDTQYF.

V and J are TRBV15 and TRBJ2-1; the D gene is possibly TRBD2 (5 bases). The germline CDR1 and CDR2 sequences are LNHNV and YYDKDF (reference sequence). V shed 2 bases and J shed 9 bases, with 20 bases lying between them. CDR3 length: 16 amino acids. DNA for the CDR3: TGTGCCACCAGCAGATCACCAGGCGGGCCTCCTGGTGAGCAGTTCTTC. Translated, it gives CATSRSPGGPPGEQFF.

CDR3 DNA: TGTGCCAGCAGCTTTTTTGTCGTTGCCTACGAGCAGTACTTC. This encodes CASSFFVVAYEQYF. The chain uses TRBV7-2 and TRBJ2-7; no clear D gene. V was shortened by 3 bases and J by 2 bases, with 11 bases between the two germline ends. This CDR3 comprises 14 residues. CDR1 and CDR2 (germline): SGHTA, FQGNSA.

The V and J genes are TRBV4-2 and TRBJ2-3; possibly TRBD1 for D (6 bases). The germline CDR1 and CDR2 sequences are LGHNA and YNFKEQ. Trimming pared 0 bases from V and 4 bases from J, leaving 11 bases between. The CDR3 has 15 residues. CDR3 residues: CASSQDQGSADTQYF. The DNA for the CDR3 is TGTGCCAGCAGCCAAGATCAGGGGAGTGCAGATACGCAGTATTTT.

This clone was seen only once. This rearrangement joins TRBV2 to TRBJ2-5; 10 nucleotides align to TRBD2. CDR1 is SNHLY, CDR2 FYNNEI, per germline. The CDR3 has 16 amino acids. Trimming cost V 5 bases and J 4 bases; bases outside gene matches: 10. The CDR3: CASSLKIAGGRETQYF. The CDR3 region has the DNA TGTGCCAGCAGTTTGAAGATAGCGGGAGGAAGAGAGACCCAGTACTTC.

This clone was recorded a few times. The chain uses TRBV30 and TRBJ1-6; D is undetermined. Germline CDR1 GTSNPN, CDR2 SVGIG (reference sequence). Trimming cost V 1 base and J 6 bases, with 13 bases left between them. CDR3 size: 15 residues. The CDR3 DNA follows: TGTGCCTGGAGTGCGAATTTGACACCTAATTCACCCCTCCACTTT. Translated, it gives CAWSANLTPNSPLHF.

This clone was observed at least ten times. The CDR3 is CASSAGTGQEQYF. DNA for the CDR3: TGTGCCAGCAGCGCAGGGACAGGGCAGGAGCAGTACTTC. This chain links TRBV2 with TRBJ2-7; 9 nucleotides align to TRBD1. This CDR3 has 13 amino acids. Germline CDR1 reads SNHLY; CDR2 reads FYNNEI. V dropped 6 bases and J dropped 7; count of bases not matched to a gene: 7.

The V gene is TRBV2, the J gene TRBJ2-3, with 7 bases that match TRBD1. Germline CDR1 is SNHLY and CDR2 is FYNNEI. The CDR3 totals 15 residues. The junction had 4 bases not matched to a gene; V was cut back by 1 base and J by 3 bases. This CDR3 is CASSEGTGLTDTQYF. The CDR3 coding sequence is TGTGCCAGCAGTGAAGGGACAGGATTAACAGATACGCAGTATTTT.

The chain recombines TRBV29-1 with TRBJ2-4, with 11 bases aligning to TRBD2. The J segment lost 5 bases and the V segment lost 6 bases, leaving 12 bases of the junction unmatched. The CDR3 runs 16 residues. Germline V gene sequence: CDR1 SQVTM, CDR2 ANQGSEA. The CDR3 nucleotides are TGCAGCGTGGCCGGGACTAGCGGTTTCGTCCAAAACATTCAGTACTTC. This gives the protein CSVAGTSGFVQNIQYF.

The J gene is TRBJ2-3, the V gene TRBV3-1 (or the pseudogene TRBV3-2); 7 bases map to TRBD2. V was clipped by 1 base and J by 2 bases; unmatched bases: 9. The CDR3 is 17 residues long. The germline gives CDR1 LGHDT, CDR2 YNNKEL (reference sequence). CDR3 DNA: TGTGCCAGCAGCCAAGTGTTCAGGACTAGAGACACAGATACGCAGTATTTT. It yields the protein CASSQVFRTRDTDTQYF.

The rearrangement uses TRBV5-6 and TRBJ1-6; TRBD1 aligns across 9 bases. Trimming took 0 bases from V and 3 from J; bases not matched to a gene: 4. Germline CDR1 reads SGHDT; CDR2 reads YYEEEE. This CDR3 is 17 amino acids long. CDR3 coding DNA: TGTGCCAGCAGCTTGGCCCGGACAGGGGTCTATAATTCACCCCTCCACTTT. This gives the protein CASSLARTGVYNSPLHF.

The rearrangement links TRBV6-6 to TRBJ2-2; 15 bases are a match to TRBD2. Germline V gene lookup returns CDR1 MNHNY and CDR2 SVGAGI (reference sequence). The trim removed 5 bases at V and 3 bases at J, leaving 10 bases unmatched. The CDR3 sequence is 19 residues long. The CDR3 DNA follows: TGTGCCAGCAGTCGTCCGGGACTAGCGGGAGGACAGTACACCGGGGAGCTGTTTTTT. This gives the protein CASSRPGLAGGQYTGELFF.

This clone was seen just once. The J gene is TRBJ2-3, the V gene TRBV2; 8 positions agree with TRBD2. CDR1 SNHLY and CDR2 FYNNEI come from the germline V gene. This CDR3 contains 13 residues. The V segment lost 7 bases and the J segment 5 bases; nucleotides outside the gene matches: 5. The CDR3 DNA follows: TGTGCCAGCAAGTTGAGCGGGAGAGATACGCAGTATTTT. Protein product: CASKLSGRDTQYF.

The chain couples TRBV9 to TRBJ2-7, with D maybe TRBD2 (6 bases). Germline V gives CDR1 SGDLS, CDR2 YYNGEE. The CDR3 covers 15 residues. V was clipped by 6 bases and J by 0 bases, with 16 bases between them. CDR3 sequence (DNA): TGTGCCAGCACCCCGGGGGATGGGAGCTCCTACGAGCAGTACTTC. Protein sequence: CASTPGDGSSYEQYF. The full variable domain, with the rest looked up from reference TRBV9 and TRBJ2-7, is DSGVTQTPKHLITATGQRVTLRCSPRSGDLSVYWYQQSLDQGLQFLIQYYNGEERAKGNILERFSAQQFPDLHSELNLSSLELGDSALYFCASTPGDGSSYEQYFGPGTRLTVT.

The V call is TRBV27, the J call TRBJ2-3; 12 bases are shared with TRBD1. Germline lookup yields CDR1 MNHEY and CDR2 SMNVEV (reference sequence). V trimming: 6 bases; J trimming: 8 bases; junction bases outside the gene matches: 9. The CDR3 is 15 amino acids. CDR3 sequence reads: CASSPGQGARGTQYF. DNA for the CDR3: TGTGCCAGCAGCCCGGGACAGGGGGCCCGTGGTACGCAGTATTTT.

The J gene is TRBJ2-7, the V gene TRBV27; 7 bases align to TRBD1. V was clipped by 0 bases and J by 5 bases; unmatched bases: 1. Germline CDR1 MNHEY, CDR2 SMNVEV (reference sequence). The CDR3 has 13 residues. CDR3 coding DNA: TGTGCCAGCAGTTTATCAGGGGGCCACGAGCAGTACTTC. Its translation is CASSLSGGHEQYF.

V usage is TRBV19 and J usage is TRBJ2-3, with TRBD2 matching over 9 bases. Germline lookup yields CDR1 LNHDA and CDR2 SQIVND (reference sequence). V lost 6 bases, J lost 6 bases, and 13 bases stayed unmatched. This CDR3 contains 16 residues. DNA for the CDR3: TGTGCCAGTAGGGGAAGCGGGAGGACGGGTAAGGATACGCAGTATTTT. Amino acid sequence: CASRGSGRTGKDTQYF.

For this clone: Other DNA sequences in the sample encode the same CDR3. The V call is TRBV19, the J call TRBJ2-7, with D possibly being TRBD1 (6 bases). The CDR3 contains 13 residues. V gave up 3 bases and J gave up 3 bases, with 9 bases separating them. CDR1 LNHDA and CDR2 SQIVND come from the germline V gene (reference sequence). As DNA, the CDR3 is TGTGCCAGTAGTATCCAAGGGGGCTACGAGCAGTACTTC. Its translation is CASSIQGGYEQYF.

Concerning this clone: This specimen includes other DNA sequences encoding the same CDR3. The chain carries TRBV2 and TRBJ1-1; weak D call: TRBD1 (5 bases). The CDR3 runs 13 residues. CDR1 is SNHLY and CDR2 is FYNNEI in the germline V gene. V lost 4 bases to trimming and J lost 1 base, with 7 bases between them. The CDR3 loop is CASSVQGNTEAFF. CDR3 nucleotide sequence: TGTGCCAGCAGTGTGCAGGGGAACACTGAAGCTTTCTTT.

This sequence joins TRBV7-8 and TRBJ1-5, with 8 bases fitting TRBD1. The J segment lost 5 bases and the V segment lost 1 base, leaving 4 bases of the junction unmatched. CDR1 SGHVS and CDR2 FQNEAQ come from the germline V gene. The CDR3 consists of 15 residues. The CDR3 region is CASSLGQGPHQPQHF. The CDR3 region has the DNA TGTGCCAGCAGCTTAGGACAGGGGCCTCATCAGCCCCAGCATTTT.

This clone has a single count. The chain has TRBV27 and TRBJ2-1, with D perhaps TRBD2 (5 bases). The germline V and J ends were trimmed by 1 base and 6 bases, with 10 bases remaining between them. This CDR3 spans 14 amino acids. Germline CDR1 is MNHEY and CDR2 is SMNVEV (reference sequence). This chain's CDR3 is CASSLLDSFNEQFF. CDR3 bases: TGTGCCAGCAGTTTATTGGACTCTTTCAATGAGCAGTTCTTC.

The chain employs TRBV18 and TRBJ1-6; 7 nucleotides agree with TRBD1. Germline V gives CDR1 KGHSH, CDR2 LQKENI. The CDR3 has 16 residues. J was trimmed by 3 bases and V by 3 bases; bases with no gene match: 5. In nucleotides, the CDR3 is TGTGCCAGCTCACCGCTGCCAGGGGGCTATAATTCACCCCTCCACTTT. This codes for CASSPLPGGYNSPLHF.

The V call is TRBV27, the J call TRBJ2-2; 7 nucleotides align to TRBD2. The CDR3 length is 14 residues. Germline lookup yields CDR1 MNHEY and CDR2 SMNVEV (reference sequence). With V trimmed by 8 bases and J by 7 bases, 10 bases remained unmatched. CDR3 coding DNA: TGTGCCAGCCGCCGGGCGGGAGTTGACGGGGAGCTGTTTTTT. As protein: CASRRAGVDGELFF.

The rearrangement joins TRBV24-1 to TRBJ1-5; 9 bases fit TRBD1. Trimming at V came to 4 bases and at J to 7 bases, leaving 4 bases not matched to a gene. Germline values: CDR1 KGHDR, CDR2 SFDVKD. There are 14 residues in the CDR3. Here the CDR3 DNA reads TGTGCCACCAGTGACCCGGACAGGGGACAGCCCCAGCATTTT. As protein: CATSDPDRGQPQHF.

The chain joins TRBV2 to TRBJ1-5, with D tentatively TRBD1 (5 bases). Per germline, CDR1 SNHLY and CDR2 FYNNEI. Trimming left V 3 bases short and J 2 bases short, with 8 bases between. The CDR3 has 14 residues. CDR3 in amino acids: CASSDLTGNQPQHF. In DNA, the CDR3 is TGTGCCAGCAGTGATCTGACAGGCAATCAGCCCCAGCATTTT.

This chain links TRBV6-2 or TRBV6-3 with TRBJ2-4, with TRBD1 matching over 9 bases. The CDR3 has 14 amino acids. V shed 4 bases, J shed 7 bases, and the junction held 5 bases outside the gene matches. Per the germline V gene, CDR1 is MNHEY and CDR2 is SVGEGT. The CDR3 region has the DNA TGTGCCAGCAGTTCACAGGGGGCGGGGAACATTCAGTACTTC. It is translated as CASSSQGAGNIQYF.

The chain carries TRBV5-5 and TRBJ2-7, with TRBD1 matching over 8 bases. V was clipped by 4 bases and J by 1 base; unmatched bases: 1. Germline V gene lookup returns CDR1 SGHKS and CDR2 YYEKEE (reference sequence). The CDR3 runs 13 residues. CDR3 residues: CASSTGGSYEQYF. The CDR3 nucleotides are TGTGCCAGCAGCACAGGGGGGTCCTACGAGCAGTACTTC.